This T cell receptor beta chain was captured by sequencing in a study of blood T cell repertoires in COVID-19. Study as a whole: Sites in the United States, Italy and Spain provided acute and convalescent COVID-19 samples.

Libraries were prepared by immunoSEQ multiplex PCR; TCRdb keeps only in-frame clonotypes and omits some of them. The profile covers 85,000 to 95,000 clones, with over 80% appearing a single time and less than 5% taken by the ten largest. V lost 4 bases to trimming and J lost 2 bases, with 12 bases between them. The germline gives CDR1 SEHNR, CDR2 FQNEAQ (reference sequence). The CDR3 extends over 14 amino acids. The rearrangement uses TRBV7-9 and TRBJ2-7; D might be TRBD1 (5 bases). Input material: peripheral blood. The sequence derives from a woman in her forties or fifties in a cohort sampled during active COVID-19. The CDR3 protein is CASSSLRAPYEQYF. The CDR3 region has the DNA TGTGCCAGCAGCTCGCTCAGGGCCCCCTACGAGCAGTACTTC.